This T cell receptor beta chain derives from a study of OX40 agonist ivuxolimab in advanced cancers. Study details: Ivuxolimab, which patients received intravenously every 2 weeks, was dosed at 0.01 to 10 mg/kg. A male proportion of 82.7% was recorded, with mean age around 55 years and range roughly 23 to 90.

Profiling relied on immunoSEQ multiplex PCR, and the TCRdb table lists in-frame clones only, not all of them. The table lists 65,000 to 80,000 clones, 80% to 85% of them singletons. The CDR3 loop spans 13 amino acids. Trimming shortened V by 5 bases and J by 7 bases, and 14 bases separated the two germline ends. Germline CDR1 and CDR2: SNHLY and FYNNEI. This sequence originates from an adult with an advanced solid tumor such as melanoma, head and neck, liver or kidney cancer. The starting material was CD4+ or CD8+ T cells sorted from blood, obtained in a trial of the OX40 agonist ivuxolimab. V and J are TRBV2 and TRBJ1-2; D is possibly TRBD1 (5 bases). The CDR3 reads CASSRTGPGGYTF. The CDR3 coding sequence is TGTGCCAGCAGTAGGACGGGACCGGGTGGCTACACCTTC.